This is a list of T cell receptor beta chains from one sample in a study of blood T cell repertoires in COVID-19. Produced via immunoSEQ multiplex PCR; TCRdb's table is partial and in-frame only. This repertoire shows 200,000 to 250,000 clones, approximately 85% found once; its top ten account for 2.4%. The specimen was peripheral blood. The receptors come from a woman aged 70-85 years with COVID-19, enrolled during active disease. The CDR3 runs from the conserved cysteine through the conserved F or W. A D gene is named only where the DNA matches it firmly. Not all rows give a size; the values are once, few, many and, for expanded clones, a class.

.,TRBJ1-6,TRBV9,.,CASSVEPVAANSPLHF,TGTGCCAGCAGCGTAGAGCCGGTCGCCGCCAATTCACCCCTCCACTTT
.,TRBJ2-2,TRBV27,.,CASSLGQVDTGELFF,TGTGCCAGCAGTTTGGGTCAGGTAGACACCGGGGAGCTGTTTTTT
.,TRBJ2-1,TRBV11-3,TRBD1,CASSLGSGTAIYNEQFF,TGTGCCAGCAGCTTAGGATCCGGGACAGCAATCTACAATGAGCAGTTCTTC
.,TRBJ2-1,TRBV6-5,TRBD2,CASSSRGGKHYNEQFF,TGTGCCAGCAGTTCTAGGGGAGGGAAGCACTACAATGAGCAGTTCTTC
.,TRBJ1-1,TRBV2,TRBD1,CASDGRTGGTEAFF,TGTGCCAGTGACGGTAGGACAGGCGGGACTGAAGCTTTCTTT
.,TRBJ1-2,TRBV9,.,CASSVYRHGYTF,TGTGCCAGCAGCGTTTACAGGCATGGCTACACCTTC
.,TRBJ1-2,TRBV3-1/TRBV3-2,.,CASSQAGGGYTF,TGTGCCAGCAGCCAAGCGGGAGGTGGCTACACCTTC
.,TRBJ1-2,TRBV7-2,TRBD1,CASSFLATGIYGYTF,TGTGCCAGCAGCTTCTTAGCGACAGGGATCTATGGCTACACCTTC
once,TRBJ1-2,TRBV2,.,CASSRDYGYTF,TGTGCCAGCAGCAGGGATTACGGCTACACCTTC
.,TRBJ2-3,TRBV9,TRBD2,CASSLRPSQRGGIWTDTQYF,TGTGCCAGCAGCTTACGACCCTCCCAGCGGGGGGGCATTTGGACAGATACGCAGTATTTT
.,TRBJ1-2,TRBV7-8,.,CASSLTSPNYGYTF,TGTGCCAGCAGCTTGACAAGTCCTAACTATGGCTACACCTTC
few,TRBJ1-2,TRBV2,.,CASSEPRGGYGYTF,TGTGCCAGCAGTGAACCCAGGGGAGGGTATGGCTACACCTTC
once,TRBJ2-1,TRBV2,.,CASSWRGNSYNEQFF,TGTGCCAGCAGTTGGCGGGGAAACTCCTACAATGAGCAGTTCTTC
.,TRBJ2-7,TRBV27,TRBD2,CASSFGLAYEQYF,TGTGCCAGCAGTTTTGGACTAGCCTACGAGCAGTACTTC
.,TRBJ1-2,TRBV9,.,CASSPTPWGLQYGYTF,TGTGCCAGCAGCCCAACCCCGTGGGGGCTCCAGTATGGCTACACCTTC
.,TRBJ2-4,TRBV30,.,CAWSRGGRRKNIQYF,TGTGCCTGGAGCCGCGGAGGTCGGAGGAAAAACATTCAGTACTTC
.,TRBJ1-4,TRBV2,.,CASSVEQSNEKLFF,TGTGCCAGCAGTGTGGAACAGTCCAATGAAAAACTGTTTTTT
.,TRBJ2-7,TRBV10-2,TRBD1,CASGTGTNEQYF,TGCGCCAGCGGGACAGGGACGAACGAGCAGTACTTC
.,TRBJ2-1,TRBV4-1,TRBD1,CASSQEVEGALYNEQFF,TGCGCCAGCAGCCAAGAAGTAGAGGGGGCCCTCTACAATGAGCAGTTCTTC
.,TRBJ1-2,TRBV6-5,.,CASSATRGGYGYTF,TGTGCCAGCAGCGCGACGAGGGGAGGCTATGGCTACACCTTC
once,TRBJ2-1,TRBV9,TRBD2,CASSAGLATHNEQFF,TGTGCCAGCAGCGCAGGACTAGCGACACACAATGAGCAGTTCTTC
.,TRBJ2-2,TRBV2,.,CASSEKRMNTGELFF,TGTGCCAGCAGTGAAAAGCGGATGAACACCGGGGAGCTGTTTTTT
.,TRBJ2-5,TRBV15,.,CATSRDGRGTWETQYF,TGTGCCACCAGCAGAGATGGGCGGGGGACATGGGAGACCCAGTACTTC
.,TRBJ2-3,TRBV7-2,.,CASTSYGSLTDTQYF,TGTGCCAGCACCTCGTACGGGTCTCTCACAGATACGCAGTATTTT
.,TRBJ1-5,TRBV7-2,.,CASSLDGTDHQPQHF,TGTGCCAGCAGCTTAGACGGGACTGACCATCAGCCCCAGCATTTT
.,TRBJ1-2,TRBV5-1,.,CASSLRGIGTRANYGYTF,TGCGCCAGCAGCTTGAGGGGGATTGGCACCAGAGCTAACTATGGCTACACCTTC
.,TRBJ2-5,TRBV18,TRBD2,CASSPPGLRQETQYF,TGTGCCAGCTCACCACCGGGACTACGACAAGAGACCCAGTACTTC
.,TRBJ2-3,TRBV6-2/TRBV6-3,TRBD2,CASSYSSGRPDTQYF,TGTGCCAGCAGTTACTCTAGCGGGAGACCCGATACGCAGTATTTT
.,TRBJ1-1,TRBV7-9,.,CASRPDRPNTEAFF,TGTGCCAGCAGACCCGACAGACCGAACACTGAAGCTTTCTTT
.,TRBJ1-6,TRBV4-2,TRBD1,CASSQVTGGPNNSPLHF,TGTGCCAGCAGCCAAGTTACAGGGGGTCCGAATAATTCACCCCTCCACTTT
.,TRBJ1-4,TRBV12-5,.,CASGLQGGTNEKLFF,TGTGCTAGTGGTTTACAGGGTGGAACTAATGAAAAACTGTTTTTT
few,TRBJ2-2,TRBV6-2/TRBV6-3,TRBD1,CASSRTPGGTGELFF,TGTGCCAGCAGTCGCACGCCAGGGGGCACCGGGGAGCTGTTTTTT
.,TRBJ1-5,TRBV3-1/TRBV3-2,.,CASSQERRGTHSNQPQHF,TGTGCCAGCAGCCAAGAAAGAAGGGGAACCCATAGCAATCAGCCCCAGCATTTT
.,TRBJ2-1,TRBV30,.,CAWNTKDEQFF,TGTGCCTGGAACACCAAAGATGAGCAGTTCTTC
.,TRBJ2-5,TRBV5-5,TRBD1,CASRSTGGYQETQYF,TGTGCCAGCAGATCAACAGGGGGGTACCAAGAGACCCAGTACTTC
.,TRBJ2-5,TRBV4-2,TRBD2,CASSQVGREHDQYF,TGTGCCAGCAGCCAAGTCGGGCGGGAGCATGACCAGTACTTC
few,TRBJ1-1,TRBV14,.,CASSQQDLNTEAFF,TGTGCCAGCAGCCAACAGGATTTGAACACTGAAGCTTTCTTT
.,TRBJ1-2,TRBV5-4,TRBD1,CASSLDHRTGGDGYTF,TGTGCCAGCAGCTTGGATCACCGGACAGGGGGCGATGGCTACACCTTC
.,TRBJ1-5,TRBV18,TRBD1,CASSLGQVYSNQPQHF,TGTGCCAGCTCACTGGGACAGGTCTATAGCAATCAGCCCCAGCATTTT